This T cell receptor (beta chain) was documented in a study of T-cell reconstitution after alpha-beta-depleted transplantation in children. Trimming removed 2 bases from V and 0 bases from J, with 8 bases in between. The CDR3 runs to 14 residues. In germline, CDR1 is SGHRS, CDR2 YFSETQ. At least ten counts were recorded for this clonotype. Unique molecular identifiers were built into the TCRbeta library. TCRdb re-derived calls from the PCR reads in MiXCR, one entry per CDR3 protein. Of roughly 190,000 distinct CDR3 sequences listed, about 15% are singletons. This sample comprised PBMCs from the stem cell graft donor, obtained from the stem cell graft. The TCR comes from a human donor who donated a stem cell graft to a child with acute lymphoblastic leukemia. This chain connects TRBV5-1 to TRBJ1-1; TRBD1 is a possible D gene (6 bases). CDR3 in amino acids: CASSLGTLNTEAFF. The CDR3 bases are TGCGCCAGCAGCTTAGGGACATTGAACACTGAAGCTTTCTTT.